The next 21 T cell receptor beta chains were all read from a single sample in a study of breast tumors, draining lymph nodes, adjacent tissues. TCRdb used MiXCR to reprocess the multiplex PCR reads, holding one entry per CDR3 protein. Seen here are hundreds of thousands of distinct CDR3 sequences, approximately 30% observed once, and the top ten hold more than 1.3%. The lymph nodes were axillary draining lymph nodes from breast cancer patients. Sequenced input: axillary lymph node tissue. Source of these receptors: a female donor with breast cancer. Some clones in this sample may be carry-over from other donors' samples.

In its sample, this clonotype was seen a few times. The chain combines TRBV6-2 or TRBV6-3 with TRBJ2-2; TRBD2 matches at 11 bases. The CDR3 sequence is 17 residues long. Germline V gives CDR1 MNHEY, CDR2 SVGEGT. After removal of 6 bases from V and 2 bases from J, the junction contained 8 bases not matched to a gene. The CDR3 DNA is TGTGCCAGCAGGGGACGGGGACTAGCGGATAACACCGGGGAGCTGTTTTTT. This codes for CASRGRGLADNTGELFF.

CDR3 nucleotides: TGCAGCGTCGGCCTCCCGTCAGCTTCCCCTGGGGCCAACGTCCTGACTTTC. Translation: CSVGLPSASPGANVLTF. V and J are TRBV29-1 and TRBJ2-6; D is ambiguous. Germline V CDR1 and CDR2: SQVTM, ANQGSEA. V dropped 6 bases and J dropped 2 bases, with 20 bases sitting between them. The CDR3 runs 17 residues.

This clonotype has only one observation. The junction and the germline gene differ at one end; a read error may be behind it. The chain combines TRBV6-5 with TRBJ2-7; 9 positions match TRBD2. This CDR3 is built from 15 residues. Germline V lookup: CDR1 MNHEY, CDR2 SVGAGI. This CDR3 is CASSSRGGGGYEQYF. CDR3 coding DNA: TGTGCCAGCAGCTCAAGGGGCGGGGGGGGGTACGAACAGTACTTC.

This clonotype was seen repeatedly, ten times or more. The chain recombines TRBV6-6 with TRBJ1-3; D gene unclear. The CDR3 loop spans 15 amino acids. Germline CDR1 and CDR2: MNHNY and SVGAGI (reference sequence). The V end lost 5 bases, the J end lost 0 bases, and 11 bases lay between the germline ends. The CDR3 reads CASSTYTDSGNTIYF. The CDR3 coding sequence is TGTGCCAGCAGTACCTACACCGACTCTGGAAACACCATATATTTT.

This clonotype came up many times. J is TRBJ2-3 and V is TRBV29-1; weak D call: TRBD1 (5 bases). CDR1 is SQVTM, CDR2 ANQGSEA, per germline. V lost 1 base to trimming and J lost 5 bases, with 13 bases between them. CDR3 size: 14 residues. In DNA form, the CDR3 reads TGCAGCGTTGAAGTTGTCCAGGGTAAAGATACGCAGTATTTT. It is translated as CSVEVVQGKDTQYF.

This clonotype occurred many times. This chain links TRBV9 with TRBJ2-1, with D perhaps TRBD2 (6 bases). V was trimmed by 4 bases and J by 5 bases, leaving 16 bases between them. This CDR3 comprises 15 residues. Germline-derived CDR1 and CDR2 are SGDLS and YYNGEE. The CDR3 coding sequence is TGTGCCAGCAGCCAACGCGGGATTCTGAACAATGAGCAGTTCTTC. This translates into CASSQRGILNNEQFF.

There are many counts of this clonotype. This chain links TRBV20-1 with TRBJ2-7; the D is unclear. The germline V gene encodes CDR1 DFQATT and CDR2 SNEGSKA (reference sequence). The CDR3 extends over 12 amino acids. Trimming stripped 3 bases from V and 5 bases from J, with 11 bases between. This chain's CDR3 is CSASIRADEQYF. CDR3 in DNA: TGCAGTGCTAGTATTAGGGCCGACGAGCAGTACTTC.

Points on this clonotype: This could be a read error, since a much larger clone is one nucleotide away. The J gene is TRBJ1-4, the V gene TRBV30; D not resolved. Trimming cost V 0 bases and J 12 bases, with 11 bases left between them. CDR1 GTSNPN and CDR2 SVGIG come from the germline V gene (reference sequence). The CDR3 loop spans 12 amino acids. DNA for the CDR3: TGTGCCTGGAGTGTACTTAGGGAAGAACTGTTTTTT. Protein sequence: CAWSVLREELFF.

V and J are TRBV6-1 and TRBJ2-3; weak D call: TRBD2 (5 bases). The CDR3 spans 15 residues. Per the germline V gene, CDR1 is MNHNS and CDR2 is SASEGT. Trimming removed 0 bases at V and 8 bases at J, with 15 bases between. CDR3 bases: TGTGCCAGCAGTGAAGCGCGGCTAGGAGGTTCTACGCAGTATTTT. It codes for CASSEARLGGSTQYF.

This clonotype has at least ten counts. The chain uses TRBV28 and TRBJ1-4, with D possibly being TRBD1 (5 bases). CDR1 and CDR2 from the germline V gene are MDHEN and SYDVKM. Deletions cut 6 bases from V and 0 bases from J, with 11 bases between. There are 15 residues in the CDR3. The CDR3 bases are TGTGCCAGCAGCAATGGGGGGGCAACTAATGAAAAACTGTTTTTT. Amino acids: CASSNGGATNEKLFF. The variable domain in full, completed from reference TRBV28 and TRBJ1-4, reads DVKVTQSSRYLVKRTGEKVFLECVQDMDHENMFWYRQDPGLGLRLIYFSYDVKMKEKGDIPEGYSVSREKKERFSLILESASTNQTSMYLCASSNGGATNEKLFFGSGTQLSVL.

This clonotype was counted many times. V gene TRBV12-3 or TRBV12-4 combines with J gene TRBJ2-4; D is perhaps TRBD1 (7 bases). With 3 bases removed from V and 9 bases from J, the gap between germline ends came to 21 bases. The CDR3 consists of 16 residues. The CDR3 DNA sequence: TGTGCCAGCAGTTTTTCATGGCAGGGGGAGGTTGGCATTCAGTACTTC. Translating gives CASSFSWQGEVGIQYF.

CDR3 bases: TGCAGTGCTAGAGTAGCGGGAAACAATGAGCAGTTCTTC. This sequence encodes CSARVAGNNEQFF. V gene TRBV20-1 combines with J gene TRBJ2-1; 8 bases line up with TRBD2. V was clipped by 1 base and J by 5 bases; unmatched bases: 1. Per the germline V gene, CDR1 is DFQATT and CDR2 is SNEGSKA (reference sequence). The CDR3 totals 13 residues.

Comments on this clonotype: A much more abundant neighbour one base away suggests this may be a read error. Lacking the conserved final phenylalanine or tryptophan, this CDR3 likely reflects a read error. The chain carries TRBV12-3 or TRBV12-4 and TRBJ2-4; D is unresolved. V was pared by 7 bases and J by 6 bases, with 19 bases between. The CDR3 is 15 residues long. The CDR3: CASTSRKGDVNIQYL. In DNA, the CDR3 is TGTGCCAGCACCTCCCGAAAAGGAGACGTAAACATTCAGTACCTC.

This clonotype showed up many times. This chain connects TRBV11-2 to TRBJ1-4, with D unclear. V lost 3 bases and J 8 bases, leaving 13 bases between the germline ends. CDR1 SGHAT and CDR2 FQNNGV come from the germline V gene. CDR3 size: 14 residues. CDR3 DNA sequence: TGTGCCAGCAGCTTTCAAGGCCTGGGGGAAAAACTGTTTTTT. This encodes CASSFQGLGEKLFF.

The J gene is TRBJ2-2, the V gene TRBV2; possible D gene TRBD1, 6 bases. The germline V gene has CDR1 SNHLY and CDR2 FYNNEI. This CDR3 has 14 residues. V was cut by 9 bases and J by 4 bases, with 15 bases left in between. DNA of the CDR3: TGTGCCAGTAACAGGGTGGAGACCACCGGGGAGCTGTTTTTT. Amino acid sequence: CASNRVETTGELFF.

This rearrangement joins TRBV2 to TRBJ2-7, with 8 positions matching TRBD2. Germline CDR1 and CDR2: SNHLY and FYNNEI. The CDR3 contains 11 residues. Losses at the gene ends were 11 bases for V and 2 bases for J; bases not matched to a gene: 2. The CDR3 bases are TGTGCCGCCGGGGGGGCCTACGAGCAGTACTTC. This encodes CAAGGAYEQYF.

This clonotype showed up just a few times. Since a much larger clone is just one base distant, this may be a read error. The chain couples TRBV20-1 to TRBJ2-1, with TRBD2 as a possible D gene (6 bases). Germline V CDR1 and CDR2: DFQATT, SNEGSKA (reference sequence). Trimming pared 1 base from V and 6 bases from J, leaving 16 bases between. The CDR3 is made up of 15 amino acids. CDR3: CSARADYRPSNEQFF. The CDR3 DNA sequence: TGCAGTGCTAGAGCGGACTACCGCCCCTCCAATGAGCAGTTCTTC.

This clonotype was detected ten times or more. V gene TRBV20-1 combines with J gene TRBJ2-7; 8 bases fit TRBD2. V trimming: 5 bases; J trimming: 12 bases; junction bases outside the gene matches: 15. The CDR3 is 13 amino acids. Germline CDR1 DFQATT, CDR2 SNEGSKA (reference sequence). This CDR3 is CSAPDQREIGLYF. Here the CDR3 DNA reads TGCAGTGCTCCCGACCAGCGGGAGATCGGGTTGTACTTC.

This clonotype was found once. V usage is TRBV3-1 and J usage is TRBJ1-1, with D perhaps TRBD1 (5 bases). Germline V gene data show CDR1 as LGHDT and CDR2 as YNNKEL (reference sequence). V was trimmed by 2 bases and J by 5 bases, leaving 6 bases between them. The CDR3 contains 12 residues. The CDR3 here is CASSQWGTEAFF. In nucleotides, the CDR3 is TGTGCCAGCAGCCAATGGGGGACTGAAGCTTTCTTT.

This clonotype was seen a few times. A read error may be the cause here, since a much bigger clone is one base away. This sequence joins TRBV19 and TRBJ2-2; D remains unclear. CDR3 length: 14 residues. V dropped 8 bases and J dropped 4 bases, with 14 bases sitting between them. Germline V lookup: CDR1 LNHDA, CDR2 SQIVND (reference sequence). The CDR3 region has the DNA TGTGCCAGTTTCGGGCACTCGAGCACCGGGGAGCTGTTTTTT. Residues: CASFGHSSTGELFF.

Only a few counts were recorded for this clonotype. A much larger clonotype is one base distant, so this may be a read error. V and J are TRBV12-3 or TRBV12-4 and TRBJ2-7; the D is unclear. The CDR3 loop spans 14 amino acids. Trimming left V 3 bases short and J 0 bases short, with 9 bases between. The DNA of the CDR3 is TGTGCCAGCAGTTTCCGAGGCCTCTCCTACGAGCAGTACTTC. Protein sequence: CASSFRGLSYEQYF.